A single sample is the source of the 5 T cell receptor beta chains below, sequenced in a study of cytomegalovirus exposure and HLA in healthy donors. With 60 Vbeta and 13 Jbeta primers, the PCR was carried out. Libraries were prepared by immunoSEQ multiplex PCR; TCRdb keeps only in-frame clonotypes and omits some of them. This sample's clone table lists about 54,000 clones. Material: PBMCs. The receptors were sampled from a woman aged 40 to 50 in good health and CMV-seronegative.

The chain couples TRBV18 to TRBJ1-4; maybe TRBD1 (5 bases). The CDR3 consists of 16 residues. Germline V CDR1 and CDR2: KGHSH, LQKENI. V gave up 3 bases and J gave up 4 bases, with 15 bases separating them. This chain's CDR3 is CASSPFSTADNEKLFF. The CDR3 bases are TGTGCCAGCTCACCCTTCTCGACAGCAGATAATGAAAAACTGTTTTTT. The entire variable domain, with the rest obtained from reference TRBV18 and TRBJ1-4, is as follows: NAGVMQNPRHLVRRRGQEARLRCSPMKGHSHVYWYRQLPEEGLKFMVYLQKENIIDESGMPKERFSAEFPKEGPSILRIQQVVRGDSAAYFCASSPFSTADNEKLFFGSGTQLSVL.

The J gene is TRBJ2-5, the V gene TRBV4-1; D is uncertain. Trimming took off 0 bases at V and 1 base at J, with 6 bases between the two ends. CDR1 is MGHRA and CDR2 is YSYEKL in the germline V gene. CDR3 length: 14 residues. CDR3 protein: CASSQDRPQETQYF. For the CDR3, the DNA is TGCGCCAGCAGCCAAGACAGGCCCCAAGAGACCCAGTACTTC.

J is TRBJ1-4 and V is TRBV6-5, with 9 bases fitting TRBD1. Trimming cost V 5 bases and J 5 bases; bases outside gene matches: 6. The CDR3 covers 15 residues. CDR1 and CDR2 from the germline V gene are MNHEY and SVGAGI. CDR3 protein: CASSGYGTGNEKLFF. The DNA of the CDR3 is TGTGCCAGCAGTGGATACGGGACAGGGAATGAAAAACTGTTTTTT.

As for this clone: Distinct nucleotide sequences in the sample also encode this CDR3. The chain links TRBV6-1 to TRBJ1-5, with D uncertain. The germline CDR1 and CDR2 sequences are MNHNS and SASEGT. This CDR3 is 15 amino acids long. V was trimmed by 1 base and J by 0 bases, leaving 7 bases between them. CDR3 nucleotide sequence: TGTGCCAGCAGTGAAGTCGGCGGTAGCAATCAGCCCCAGCATTTT. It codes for CASSEVGGSNQPQHF.

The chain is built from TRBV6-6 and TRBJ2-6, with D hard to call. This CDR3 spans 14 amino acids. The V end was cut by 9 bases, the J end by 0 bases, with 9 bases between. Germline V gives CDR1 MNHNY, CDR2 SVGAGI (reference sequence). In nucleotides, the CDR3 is TGTGCCAGTCAGGCGCCCTCTGGGGCCAACGTCCTGACTTTC. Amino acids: CASQAPSGANVLTF.